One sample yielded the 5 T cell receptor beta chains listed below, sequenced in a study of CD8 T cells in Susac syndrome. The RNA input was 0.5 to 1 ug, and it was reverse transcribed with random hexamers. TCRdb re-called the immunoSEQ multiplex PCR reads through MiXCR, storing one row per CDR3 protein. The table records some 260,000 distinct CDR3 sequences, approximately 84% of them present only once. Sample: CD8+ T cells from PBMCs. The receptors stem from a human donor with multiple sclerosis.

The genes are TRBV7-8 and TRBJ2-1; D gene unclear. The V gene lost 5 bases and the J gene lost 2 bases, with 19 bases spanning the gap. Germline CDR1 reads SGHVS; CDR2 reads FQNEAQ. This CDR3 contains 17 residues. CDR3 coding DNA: TGTGCCAGCAGCCTCTCGACGCCGGCAGGACCCTACAATGAGCAGTTCTTC. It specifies CASSLSTPAGPYNEQFF.

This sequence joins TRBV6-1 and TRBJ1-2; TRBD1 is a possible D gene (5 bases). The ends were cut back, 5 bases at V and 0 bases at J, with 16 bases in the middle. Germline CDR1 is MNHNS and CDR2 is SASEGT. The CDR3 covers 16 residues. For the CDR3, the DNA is TGTGCCAGCAGTACCCCGGGGAGGGGCGCTAACTATGGCTACACCTTC. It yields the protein CASSTPGRGANYGYTF.

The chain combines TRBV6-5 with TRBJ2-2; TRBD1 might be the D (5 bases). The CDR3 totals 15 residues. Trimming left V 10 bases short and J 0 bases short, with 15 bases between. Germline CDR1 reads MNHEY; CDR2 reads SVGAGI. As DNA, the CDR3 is TGTGCCACCTCACCACAGGTCGCGAACACCGGGGAGCTGTTTTTT. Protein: CATSPQVANTGELFF.

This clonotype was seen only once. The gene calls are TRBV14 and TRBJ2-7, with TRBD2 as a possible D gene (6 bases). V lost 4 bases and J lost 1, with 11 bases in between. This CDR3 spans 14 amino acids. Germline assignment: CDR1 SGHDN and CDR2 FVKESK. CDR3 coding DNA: TGTGCCAGCAGCCGGGACTCTTTTTCCTACGAGCAGTACTTC. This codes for CASSRDSFSYEQYF. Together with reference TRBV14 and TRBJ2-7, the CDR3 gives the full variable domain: EAGVTQFPSHSVIEKGQTVTLRCDPISGHDNLYWYRRVMGKEIKFLLHFVKESKQDESGMPNNRFLAERTGGTYSTLKVQPAELEDSGVYFCASSRDSFSYEQYFGPGTRLTVT.

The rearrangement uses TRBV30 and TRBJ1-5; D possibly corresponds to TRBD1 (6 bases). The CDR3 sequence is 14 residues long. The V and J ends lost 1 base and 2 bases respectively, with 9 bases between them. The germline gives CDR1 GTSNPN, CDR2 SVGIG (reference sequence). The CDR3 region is CAWSGGAGNQPQHF. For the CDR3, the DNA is TGTGCCTGGAGTGGGGGGGCTGGCAATCAGCCCCAGCATTTT.